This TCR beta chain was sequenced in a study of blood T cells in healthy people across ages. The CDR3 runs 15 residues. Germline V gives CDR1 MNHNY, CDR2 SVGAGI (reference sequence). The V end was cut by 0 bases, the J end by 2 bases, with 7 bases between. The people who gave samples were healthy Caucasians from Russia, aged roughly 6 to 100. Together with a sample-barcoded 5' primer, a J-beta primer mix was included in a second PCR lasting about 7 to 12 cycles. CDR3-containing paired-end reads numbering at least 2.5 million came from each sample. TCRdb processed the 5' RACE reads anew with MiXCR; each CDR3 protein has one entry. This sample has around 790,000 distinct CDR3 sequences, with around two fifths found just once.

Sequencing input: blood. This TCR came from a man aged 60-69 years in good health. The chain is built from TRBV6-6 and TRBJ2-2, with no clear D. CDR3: CASSYSRTNTGELFF. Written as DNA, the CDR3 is TGTGCCAGCAGTTACTCGAGGACCAACACCGGGGAGCTGTTTTTT.